The 3 T cell receptor beta chains presented below share a single source sample, sequenced in a study of blood T cell repertoires in COVID-19. Method: immunoSEQ multiplex PCR; TCRdb's copy keeps in-frame clones and lacks some. The table lists 13,000 to 15,000 clones, 85% to 90% of them singletons, with around 2% in the top ten. The sequenced sample consisted of peripheral blood. These receptors were collected from a woman between 70 and 85 years old in a cohort sampled during active or convalescent COVID-19.

This clone came up once. The chain has TRBV28 and TRBJ1-1; no reliable D call. There are 12 residues in the CDR3. V lost 10 bases, J lost 3 bases, and 12 bases lay in between. CDR1 MDHEN and CDR2 SYDVKM come from the germline V gene. The CDR3 here is CAIGQRDTEAFF. The CDR3 coding sequence is TGTGCCATTGGGCAGAGGGACACTGAAGCTTTCTTT.

The table lists this clone with a few counts. V gene TRBV5-1 combines with J gene TRBJ2-7; 8 nucleotides line up with TRBD1. V was clipped by 4 bases and J by 1 base; unmatched bases: 7. The CDR3 has 15 amino acids. CDR1 and CDR2 from the germline V gene are SGHRS and YFSETQ. CDR3 nucleotides: TGCGCCAGCAGCGAAAACAGGGGGAGTTCCTACGAGCAGTACTTC. As protein: CASSENRGSSYEQYF.

The gene calls are TRBV28 and TRBJ1-1, with D possibly TRBD1 on 6 matching bases. Germline V CDR1 and CDR2: MDHEN, SYDVKM. The CDR3 consists of 15 residues. Trimming cost V 3 bases and J 1 base, with 12 bases left between them. In DNA, the CDR3 is TGTGCCAGCAGTTTTCTAATAGGGGGGAACACTGAAGCTTTCTTT. This codes for CASSFLIGGNTEAFF.